Presented here are 22 T cell receptor beta chains from one specimen sequenced in a study of naive and memory T cell subsets. Both TRBC1 and TRBC2 were covered by a beta constant-region primer of two equimolar oligonucleotides. In TCRdb, the UMI-ligation and nested PCR reads were re-called with MiXCR into one record per CDR3 protein. The sample lists roughly 91,000 distinct CDR3 sequences, around 12% occurring once. Sequenced sample: central memory CD4+ T cells from blood. These receptors came from a human donor in good health.

Of note for this clonotype: Germline is not matched at one junction end, which may reflect a read error. The V and J genes are TRBV12-3 or TRBV12-4 and TRBJ2-1, with D maybe TRBD2 (6 bases). The CDR3 runs 17 residues. The CDR3 here is CASSGGVGASSYNVQFF. Here the CDR3 DNA reads TGTGCCAGCAGTGGAGGGGTTGGGGCAAGCTCCTACAATGTGCAGTTCTTC.

This clonotype has at least ten counts. This chain joins TRBV18 and TRBJ2-5; 7 bases align to TRBD1. Germline CDR1 KGHSH, CDR2 LQKENI. CDR3 length: 14 residues. V was clipped by 3 bases and J by 4 bases; unmatched bases: 5. CDR3 in amino acids: CASSPAGGIETQYF. CDR3 coding DNA: TGTGCCAGCTCACCGGCAGGGGGTATAGAGACCCAGTACTTC.

This clonotype has just a few counts. The gene calls are TRBV12-5 and TRBJ2-2, with D uncertain. V lost 1 base and J lost 8, with 8 bases in between. Germline loops: CDR1 LGHNT, CDR2 FRNRAP. CDR3 length: 13 amino acids. The CDR3 DNA reads TGTGCTAGTGGTTTGGAGCAGGCAGGGGAGCTGTTTTTT. Amino acids: CASGLEQAGELFF.

This clonotype was seen more than once but under ten times. The J gene is TRBJ2-5, the V gene TRBV7-9, with D perhaps being TRBD1 or TRBD2 (5 bases each). CDR1 SEHNR and CDR2 FQNEAQ come from the germline V gene (reference sequence). The CDR3 sequence is 15 residues long. V lost 5 bases and J lost 2, with 15 bases in between. For the CDR3, the DNA is TGTGCCAGCAGCCCAACCGGGACGCTGCAAGAGACCCAGTACTTC. This sequence encodes CASSPTGTLQETQYF.

This clonotype was found a few times. The V and J genes are TRBV29-1 and TRBJ2-1; perhaps TRBD2 as D (6 bases). Germline V gene data show CDR1 as SQVTM and CDR2 as ANQGSEA. The CDR3 extends over 14 amino acids. V shed 6 bases and J shed 8 bases, with 20 bases lying between them. The CDR3 region has the DNA TGCAGCGTACAACGGGAGACGCGGGGTCATGAGCAGTTCTTC. It specifies CSVQRETRGHEQFF.

This clonotype has more than one count but fewer than ten. J is TRBJ2-5 and V is TRBV11-1, with 7 bases identical to TRBD2. CDR3 size: 15 residues. The V gene end was trimmed by 7 bases and the J gene end by 5 bases; junction bases not matched to a gene: 13. Germline-derived CDR1 and CDR2 are SGHAT and FQDESV (reference sequence). This CDR3 is CASNLRGGSEETQYF. In DNA form, the CDR3 reads TGTGCCAGCAATCTGAGGGGCGGGAGTGAGGAGACCCAGTACTTC.

This clonotype was seen many times. The chain is built from TRBV2 and TRBJ2-7, with a possible D match to TRBD2 (6 bases). The CDR3 is 17 residues long. CDR1 is SNHLY, CDR2 FYNNEI, per germline. The V gene lost 9 bases and the J gene lost 0 bases, with 24 bases spanning the gap. The CDR3 DNA follows: TGTGCCAGTGTCAGAGTTGGTAGCGGATACGACTCCTACGAGCAGTACTTC. As protein: CASVRVGSGYDSYEQYF.

V and J are TRBV4-1 and TRBJ2-7; 8 nucleotides line up with TRBD1. This CDR3 has 16 residues. The germline V gene has CDR1 MGHRA and CDR2 YSYEKL. With V trimmed by 1 base and J by 3 bases, 8 bases remained unmatched. DNA for the CDR3: TGCGCCAGCAGCCAAGTGTGGGGACAGGACCTCTACGAGCAGTACTTC. Protein: CASSQVWGQDLYEQYF.

The gene calls are TRBV20-1 and TRBJ2-3; TRBD2 agrees at 8 bases. The V and J ends lost 4 bases and 1 base, in that order; junction bases with no gene match: 4. CDR1 is DFQATT and CDR2 is SNEGSKA in the germline V gene (reference sequence). This CDR3 has 14 residues. The CDR3 is CSAIEAGGTDTQYF. The CDR3, as DNA: TGCAGTGCTATCGAAGCGGGAGGCACAGATACGCAGTATTTT.

This clonotype has just a few counts. This chain joins TRBV7-2 and TRBJ2-3; D uncertain. Trimming stripped 1 base from V and 0 bases from J, with 8 bases between. Germline V CDR1 and CDR2: SGHTA, FQGNSA. The CDR3 has 15 amino acids. CDR3 region: CASSLDPSSTDTQYF. In DNA form, the CDR3 reads TGTGCCAGCAGCTTAGATCCTTCTAGCACAGATACGCAGTATTTT.

The J gene is TRBJ2-5, the V gene TRBV5-1, with D uncertain. This CDR3 is 13 amino acids long. Germline lookup yields CDR1 SGHRS and CDR2 YFSETQ. The ends were cut back, 8 bases at V and 1 base at J, with 12 bases in the middle. The CDR3 here is CASNDGSQETQYF. The CDR3 region has the DNA TGCGCCAGTAACGACGGCTCCCAAGAGACCCAGTACTTC. Filled out from reference TRBV5-1 and TRBJ2-5, the complete variable domain reads KAGVTQTPRYLIKTRGQQVTLSCSPISGHRSVSWYQQTPGQGLQFLFEYFSETQRNKGNFPGRFSGRQFSNSRSEMNVSTLELGDSALYLCASNDGSQETQYFGPGTRLLVL.

J is TRBJ1-2 and V is TRBV12-3 or TRBV12-4, with a possible D match to TRBD1 (5 bases). This CDR3 comprises 15 residues. Trimming pared 8 bases from V and 4 bases from J, leaving 20 bases between. CDR3 in amino acids: CASSPLGGGSYGYTF. CDR3 nucleotide sequence: TGTGCCAGCTCGCCCCTTGGTGGGGGAAGCTATGGCTACACCTTC.

The chain couples TRBV6-5 to TRBJ2-7; 7 bases agree with TRBD1. The CDR3 covers 14 residues. Looked up from germline, CDR1 is MNHEY and CDR2 is SVGAGI. J gave up 1 base and V 8 bases, and 8 bases lay outside the gene matches. For the CDR3, the DNA is TGTGCCAGCCGGCGTAGGGGGCGATCCTACGAGCAGTACTTC. Amino acids: CASRRRGRSYEQYF.

The chain is built from TRBV5-1 and TRBJ2-2; TRBD2 agrees at 7 bases. J was trimmed by 4 bases and V by 1 base; bases with no gene match: 13. The CDR3 has 18 amino acids. The germline gives CDR1 SGHRS, CDR2 YFSETQ. The CDR3 DNA reads as TGCGCCAGCAGCTTGTCCGGGAGGTTTTATGGGGGCACCGGGGAGCTGTTTTTT. Its translation is CASSLSGRFYGGTGELFF.

V gene TRBV11-3 combines with J gene TRBJ1-6; D gene uncertain. Trimming removed 2 bases at V and 6 bases at J, with 8 bases between. CDR3 length: 14 amino acids. In germline, CDR1 is SGHNT, CDR2 YENEEA. DNA for the CDR3: TGTGCCAGCAGCTTAAACGGTGTTAATTCACCCCTCCACTTT. This translates into CASSLNGVNSPLHF.

The chain recombines TRBV12-3 or TRBV12-4 with TRBJ2-2; the match to TRBD1 covers 8 bases. There are 15 residues in the CDR3. With V trimmed by 6 bases and J by 6 bases, 9 bases remained unmatched. The CDR3 DNA reads TGTGCCAGCAGCCCTGGACAGGGCCACTCCGGGGAGCTGTTTTTT. It specifies CASSPGQGHSGELFF.

With regard to this clonotype: A read error is possible here, since a much larger clone lies one base away. No conserved phenylalanine or tryptophan ends this CDR3, so it is likely a read error. The chain is built from TRBV19 and TRBJ2-1; D is ambiguous. Germline V gene lookup returns CDR1 LNHDA and CDR2 SQIVND (reference sequence). There are 15 residues in the CDR3. Trimming removed 0 bases at V and 5 bases at J, with 11 bases between. The DNA of the CDR3 is TGTGCCAGTAGTATAGATCCGAGGCGAGACAATGAGCAGTTCCTC. Protein product: CASSIDPRRDNEQFL.

J is TRBJ1-3 and V is TRBV5-1, with D unclear. This CDR3 contains 12 residues. V lost 1 base, J lost 4 bases, and 3 bases lay in between. Per the germline V gene, CDR1 is SGHRS and CDR2 is YFSETQ. In nucleotides, the CDR3 is TGCGCCAGCAGCTTGAGAGGAAACACCATATATTTT. Its protein product is CASSLRGNTIYF. Full variable domain (outside the CDR3, taken from reference TRBV5-1 and TRBJ1-3): KAGVTQTPRYLIKTRGQQVTLSCSPISGHRSVSWYQQTPGQGLQFLFEYFSETQRNKGNFPGRFSGRQFSNSRSEMNVSTLELGDSALYLCASSLRGNTIYFGEGSWLTVV.

This sequence joins TRBV20-1 and TRBJ2-7; perhaps TRBD2 as D (6 bases). With 7 bases removed from V and 6 bases from J, the gap between germline ends came to 16 bases. The V gene's germline CDR1 is DFQATT and CDR2 SNEGSKA (reference sequence). The CDR3 length is 12 residues. The CDR3 nucleotides are TGCAGTGGGGGGGAGAACGTCCGCGAGCAGTACTTC. It codes for CSGGENVREQYF.

The chain uses TRBV6-5 and TRBJ1-1; 9 nucleotides agree with TRBD1. CDR3 length equals 16 residues. Germline lookup yields CDR1 MNHEY and CDR2 SVGAGI. Unmatched junction bases numbered 12, after V lost 0 bases and J lost 10 bases. This chain's CDR3 is CASSYSGFRQGGRAFF. The CDR3 region has the DNA TGTGCCAGCAGTTACTCGGGGTTTCGACAGGGGGGACGAGCTTTCTTT.

This clonotype was counted only a few times. V is TRBV20-1 and J is TRBJ1-6; tentatively, D is TRBD1 (6 bases). Germline V gives CDR1 DFQATT, CDR2 SNEGSKA (reference sequence). This CDR3 has 15 amino acids. This CDR3 reads CSGAYAGDYNSPLHF. CDR3 nucleotide sequence: TGCAGCGGGGCATATGCAGGGGATTACAATTCACCCCTCCACTTT.

The V gene is TRBV7-3, the J gene TRBJ2-1, with D possibly being TRBD1 (5 bases). The CDR3 has 15 residues. Germline lookup yields CDR1 SGHTA and CDR2 FQGTGA. Trimming pared 3 bases from V and 0 bases from J, leaving 9 bases between. CDR3 in amino acids: CASSFLGASYNEQFF. The DNA for the CDR3 is TGTGCCAGCAGCTTCCTAGGGGCCTCCTACAATGAGCAGTTCTTC.